One sample yielded the 3 T cell receptor beta chains listed below, sequenced in a study of blood T cells in healthy people across ages. A second roughly 7 to 11 cycle PCR used barcoded and J-beta primers. TCRdb reprocessed the 5' RACE reads via MiXCR and lists one record per CDR3 protein. The top ten clones hold roughly 3.6% of a sample with hundreds of thousands of distinct CDR3 sequences, 21% of them seen once. The sequencing input was blood. Source of these receptors: a man in his 70s in good health.

This clonotype was seen a few times. This chain uses TRBV7-8 with TRBJ2-4; tentative D call: TRBD1 (5 bases). CDR3 length equals 16 residues. Germline lookup yields CDR1 SGHVS and CDR2 FQNEAQ. V lost 2 bases, J lost 1 base, and 12 bases lay in between. The CDR3 DNA reads as TGTGCCAGCAGCTTAAGTCAGGGATTGGCCAAAAACATTCAGTACTTC. Its translation: CASSLSQGLAKNIQYF.

The chain carries TRBV5-1 and TRBJ2-7, with 9 nucleotides matching TRBD2. This CDR3 is built from 17 residues. V gave up 1 base and J gave up 5 bases; unmatched junction bases: 13. CDR1 is SGHRS, CDR2 YFSETQ, per germline. The CDR3 DNA sequence: TGCGCCAGCAGCTTGTTTTCGAGGGGGACTAGCACGCACGAGCAGTACTTC. Protein: CASSLFSRGTSTHEQYF.

Only a few counts were recorded for this clonotype. The DNA for the CDR3 is TGTGCCAGCAGGCGGGACACCCCAACTAATGAAAAACTGTTTTTT. This encodes CASRRDTPTNEKLFF. This chain connects TRBV2 to TRBJ1-4; a weak D match, TRBD1 (6 bases). The CDR3 covers 15 residues. V was trimmed by 6 bases and J by 0 bases, leaving 11 bases between them. Germline-derived CDR1 and CDR2 are SNHLY and FYNNEI.